The T cell receptor (beta chain) described here comes from a study of shared clonotypes between healthy human individuals. The study's findings and limits: Despite large depth, sorted-subset datasets appeared incompletely sequenced.

In the authors' workflow: Filtering differed for immunoSEQ, which gave only junction sequences without quality scores. Assay used: immunoSEQ multiplex PCR; TCRdb lists only in-frame clones, some missing. The V and J calls and clone size come from that table; D and trimming were worked out from the DNA. Among some 1 million clones listed, 60% to 80% were seen once. Study donors comprised healthy, HIV-negative adults devoid of recent acute infection or vaccination. A CD45RA-negative memory subset and a CD45RA+ naive subset were separated from the CD4+ cells. A remark on this clone: No antigen is known for it. The sample contains more than one DNA sequence encoding this CDR3.

Trimming removed 0 bases at V and 2 bases at J, with 10 bases between. CDR1 and CDR2 (germline): GTSNPN, SVGIG (reference sequence). The CDR3 totals 14 residues. This TCR derives from a man between 18 and 35 years old in good health. Specimen: memory CD4+ T cells sorted from blood. Subset defined: CD45RA-negative fraction. The chain is built from TRBV30 and TRBJ2-5, with D possibly TRBD1 on 6 matching bases. The CDR3 reads CAWSVRRGQETQYF. The DNA for the CDR3 is TGTGCCTGGAGTGTACGCAGGGGACAAGAGACCCAGTACTTC.